This TCR beta chain came from a study of blood T cell repertoires in COVID-19. Overall study: There were acute and convalescent COVID-19 samples, and they came from the United States, Italy and Spain. PBMCs, B-cell-depleted T cells, or T cells provided the cDNA or gDNA that made up the material.

The CDR3 covers 14 residues. The V gene's germline CDR1 is SNHLY and CDR2 FYNNEI. Trimming removed 8 bases from V and 6 bases from J; junction bases left unmatched: 6. Source study methods: Amplification from reference gene primers served as the basis for estimated nucleated cell counts. The assay was immunoSEQ multiplex PCR, and TCRdb's table has in-frame clones only and misses some. The DNA gave D and trimming, while V, J and clone size come from that table. The table lists a few hundred thousand clones, about nine tenths of them singletons, with around 10% in the top ten. This chain joins TRBV2 and TRBJ1-3, with TRBD1 matching 11 bases. Material: peripheral blood. The sequence came from a man between 35 and 55 years old who had recovered from COVID-19. CDR3 coding DNA: TGTGCCAGCCGGACAGGGGGCCTTTTAAACACCATATATTTT. Amino acids: CASRTGGLLNTIYF.